These 10 T cell receptor beta chains originate from one sample sequenced in a study of blood T cells in healthy people across ages. A second PCR of 7 to 11 cycles used a sample-barcoded 5' primer and a J-beta primer mix. TCRdb reprocessed the 5' RACE reads with MiXCR, giving one entry per CDR3 protein. The sample has 1.6 million or so distinct CDR3 sequences, about 35% seen once. The sample comprised blood. The receptors come from a woman in her 30s in good health.

This clonotype has a handful of counts. The chain recombines TRBV11-1 with TRBJ2-1; no reliable D call. V lost 5 bases and J 4 bases, leaving 15 bases between the germline ends. This CDR3 is built from 15 residues. In germline, CDR1 is SGHAT, CDR2 FQDESV (reference sequence). CDR3 residues: CASSPGVAKYNEQFF. The CDR3 region has the DNA TGTGCCAGCAGCCCAGGAGTGGCTAAATACAATGAGCAGTTCTTC.

The J gene is TRBJ1-1, the V gene TRBV19; D uncertain. The germline V gene has CDR1 LNHDA and CDR2 SQIVND (reference sequence). V dropped 10 bases and J dropped 1 base, with 13 bases sitting between them. This CDR3 region has 13 residues. This chain's CDR3 is CATQRSSNTEAFF. As DNA, the CDR3 is TGTGCCACACAAAGGTCCTCGAACACTGAAGCTTTCTTT.

The chain is built from TRBV4-1 and TRBJ2-3; 10 positions match TRBD2. The V gene end was trimmed by 3 bases and the J gene end by 5 bases; junction bases not matched to a gene: 8. Germline loops: CDR1 MGHRA, CDR2 YSYEKL. This CDR3 region has 16 residues. The CDR3 DNA sequence: TGCGCCAGCAGCCAGGGTAGCGGGGGGTTCGAAGATACGCAGTATTTT. Its protein product is CASSQGSGGFEDTQYF.

Regarding this clonotype: At one end, the junction sequence differs from germline, possibly due to a read error. The chain carries TRBV7-6 and TRBJ2-5; 12 nucleotides align to TRBD2. CDR1 is SGHVS, CDR2 FNYEAQ, per germline. The CDR3 is made up of 15 amino acids. The CDR3 bases are TGTGCCAGCAGCCGACTAGCGGGGGCCCAAGGGACCCAGTACTTC. Translation: CASSRLAGAQGTQYF. The full variable domain, rest sourced from reference TRBV7-6 and TRBJ2-5, is GAGVSQSPRYKVTKRGQDVALRCDPISGHVSLYWYRQALGQGPEFLTYFNYEAQQDKSGLPNDRFSAERPEGSISTLTIQRTEQRDSAMYRCASSRLAGAQGTQYFGPGTRLLVL.

The chain is built from TRBV27 and TRBJ2-5; 7 nucleotides align to TRBD1. Unmatched junction bases numbered 12, after V lost 6 bases and J lost 5 bases. The CDR3 covers 15 residues. Germline V gene sequence: CDR1 MNHEY, CDR2 SMNVEV (reference sequence). CDR3 sequence: CASRLQGGVSETQYF. DNA of the CDR3: TGTGCCAGCAGGTTACAAGGGGGCGTAAGCGAGACCCAGTACTTC.

This clonotype has more than one count but fewer than ten. The rearrangement joins TRBV18 to TRBJ2-5; 7 bases align to TRBD1. The DNA end is more similar to TRBJ2-7, so the J call may be wrong. There are 15 residues in the CDR3. The germline gives CDR1 KGHSH, CDR2 LQKENI. CDR3 nucleotide sequence: TGTGCCAGCTCAACCATTGGGGGACAGATTTACGAGCAGTACTTC. Residues: CASSTIGGQIYEQYF.

With respect to this clonotype: Possible read error: a much larger clone is one base away. The V call is TRBV29-1, the J call TRBJ2-5, with unresolved D. The CDR3 has 11 residues. The germline gives CDR1 SQVTM, CDR2 ANQGSEA. The CDR3 sequence: CGVDVQQTQYF. CDR3 DNA: TGCGGCGTTGACGTTCAACAGACCCAGTACTTC.

This clonotype was found many times. V usage is TRBV7-9 and J usage is TRBJ2-5; D unresolved. Germline CDR1 and CDR2: SEHNR and FQNEAQ (reference sequence). The CDR3 extends over 11 amino acids. V was pared by 11 bases and J by 5 bases, with 12 bases between. CDR3 loop: CACRVLETQYF. The CDR3 DNA follows: TGTGCCTGCCGCGTTTTGGAGACCCAGTACTTC.

There are a few counts of this clonotype. V and J are TRBV7-3 and TRBJ2-6; D perhaps matches TRBD2 (6 bases). The germline V and J ends were trimmed by 1 base and 2 bases, with 12 bases remaining between them. CDR3 length: 17 residues. The germline V gene encodes CDR1 SGHTA and CDR2 FQGTGA. The CDR3 spells CASSLRPGVTGANVLTF. In DNA form, the CDR3 reads TGTGCCAGCAGCTTAAGACCGGGGGTCACTGGGGCCAACGTCCTGACTTTC.

This clonotype was counted between two and nine times. The chain uses TRBV9 and TRBJ2-5; 9 bases are shared with TRBD2. From germline, CDR1 is SGDLS and CDR2 YYNGEE. CDR3 length: 15 residues. Trimming at V came to 0 bases and at J to 5 bases, leaving 5 bases not matched to a gene. CDR3 sequence reads: CASSVGRGGLETQYF. The CDR3 region has the DNA TGTGCCAGCAGCGTAGGGCGGGGGGGCCTGGAGACCCAGTACTTC.